This T cell receptor beta chain was found in a study of CD8+CD57+ T cells in acquired aplastic anemia (dated by TCRdb to the late 2010s). Regarding the complete study: Extracted DNA from sorted CD4+ and CD8+ cells averaged approximately 3.4 ug, ranging from roughly 0.19 to 27.4 ug. Healthy donor samples averaged around 10 million reads for CD4+ and under 12 million for CD8+ cells.

The study deep-sequenced TCR repertoires of sorted CD4+ and CD8+ blood T cells from severe aplastic anemia patients and healthy subjects. Ficoll-Paque density gradient centrifugation was used to isolate peripheral blood mononuclear cells. Before DNA extraction, CD4+ and CD8+ T cells were sorted with FACS or magnetic beads. Study-wide conclusions, independent of this receptor: Around 28 CD8+ CDR3 sequences were found to be shared between patients and controls, but these sequences appeared to be highly expressed in patients and within the immunodominant clones of the patients. CD8+ Simpson's diversity did not differ significantly between patients and healthy controls (P=0.060).

Profiling of TCR beta VDJ combinations and CDR3 sequences used genomic DNA as the template. An Illumina HiSeq 2000 was the platform used for TCR repertoire sequencing. The paper's data handling went like this. Repertoires were assessed using TRBV/TRBJ rearrangement plots, CDR3 size and DJ length profiles, and Simpson's diversity index. The most abundant DNA sequence in the deep sequencing data was taken as the immunodominant clone. CDR3 amino acid sequences were screened for sharing across subjects and compared with published repertoires and the VDJdb database. The public reads were reprocessed in TCRdb via fastp at Q25 and MiXCR, keeping in-frame beta chains. Duplicate CDR3 protein sequences are folded into a single record with the most common DNA and genes. In this record, the V and J calls reflect TCRdb's handling and not the investigators' own analysis. The sample records around 180,000 distinct CDR3 sequences, around 60% of which are singletons. The ten largest clones add up to roughly 42% of the sample.

Taken from the germline V gene, the CDR1 and CDR2 loops are SGHAT and FQNNGV. Counted from cysteine to phenylalanine, this CDR3 has 15 amino acids. Only CDR3 DNA is held: 45 bases, read in frame from base 1. About this clonotype itself: Which antigen it targets is not known. At one of its ends the junction is not consistent with the germline gene, which may arise from a read error.

The chain links TRBV11-2 with TRBJ1-6; TRBD1 could be the D gene, as 6 bases match. The sample comprised sorted CD4+, CD8+, or CD8+CD57+ T cells (not recorded which) from PBMCs. This TCR was sampled from a human donor in good health. The nucleotide sequence is given as TGCGCCAGCGCAAGCTCGGGACAACTAAACTCACCCCTCCACTTT. Protein translation: CASASSGQLNSPLHF.